These 20 T cell receptor beta chains originate from one sample sequenced in a study of regulatory T cells in long-lasting Graves disease (TCRdb year 2021). Library prep was done by multiplex PCR. TCRdb names Illumina HiSeq 4000 as the instrument used. iRepertoire HTBI primers and Arm-PCR amplification of CDR3 regions were used to construct TCR beta libraries. In TCRdb, the public reads were trimmed at Q25 with fastp and aligned with MiXCR, with productive beta chains retained. Rows are combined by CDR3 protein, so each entry shows the most common genes and DNA. The sample records 420,000 or so distinct CDR3 sequences, 16% of which are singletons. The top ten clonotypes cover around a quarter of the sample. This sample's time point label indicates: newly diagnosed GD, antithyroid drugs for less than 3 months. For both TCR sequencing and RNA sequencing, RNA was extracted from PBMCs in TRIzol. The data also belong to a second study, concerning T cells in Graves' hyperthyroidism and ophthalmopathy.

Sequenced here: peripheral blood mononuclear cells (PBMCs), sampled at new diagnosis, from a patient treated with antithyroid drugs. These receptors all come from a woman younger than 30 with Graves disease. Donor details come from another sample of the same person, matched by shared clones.

For the CDR3, the DNA is TGTGCCACCAGTGCCTCCGGGACAGCCTATGGCTACACCTTC. Amino acids: CATSASGTAYGYTF. The J gene is TRBJ1-2, the V gene TRBV24-1; 7 bases line up with TRBD1. The CDR3 is 14 residues long. CDR1 is KGHDR, CDR2 SFDVKD, per germline. V shed 5 bases, J shed 4 bases, and the junction held 6 bases outside the gene matches.

The gene calls are TRBV4-1 and TRBJ1-1; D gene unclear. The CDR3 sequence is 14 residues long. Between the trimmed V and J ends, which lost 0 bases and 5 bases, there was a span of 10 bases. Per the germline V gene, CDR1 is MGHRA and CDR2 is YSYEKL. The CDR3 loop is CASSQEGRQTEAFF. The DNA of the CDR3 is TGCGCCAGCAGCCAAGAAGGCAGGCAAACTGAAGCTTTCTTT.

This clonotype has ten or more counts. The genes are TRBV7-2 and TRBJ2-1; unclear D gene. Trimming cost V 2 bases and J 6 bases, with 14 bases left between them. The length of the CDR3 is 15 residues. Germline V CDR1 and CDR2: SGHTA, FQGNSA. CDR3 nucleotides: TGTGCCAGCAGCTTACTTGCGGCTTCTAGCAATGAGCAGTTCTTC. Amino acid sequence: CASSLLAASSNEQFF.

This clonotype came up many times. The V gene is TRBV7-9, the J gene TRBJ2-6; TRBD1 or TRBD2 may be the D gene (5 bases each). This CDR3 is 15 amino acids long. Trimming took off 5 bases at V and 1 base at J, with 9 bases between the two ends. The V gene's germline CDR1 is SEHNR and CDR2 FQNEAQ (reference sequence). The CDR3, as DNA: TGTGCCAGCAGCCAGGGACCGTCTGGGGCCAACGTCCTGACTTTC. Its protein product is CASSQGPSGANVLTF. Combining the CDR3 with reference TRBV7-9 and TRBJ2-6 gives the whole variable domain DTGVSQNPRHKITKRGQNVTFRCDPISEHNRLYWYRQTLGQGPEFLTYFQNEAQLEKSRLLSDRFSAERPKGSFSTLEIQRTEQGDSAMYLCASSQGPSGANVLTFGAGSRLTVL.

This clonotype came up once. The chain recombines TRBV28 with TRBJ2-2, with D uncertain. Trimming pared 6 bases from V and 7 bases from J, leaving 12 bases between. The CDR3 has 13 residues. The V gene's germline CDR1 is MDHEN and CDR2 SYDVKM. CDR3 DNA sequence: TGTGCCAGCAGCCAAGTTTTTGGCGGGGAGCTGTTTTTT. Its protein is CASSQVFGGELFF.

This clonotype was seen at least ten times. This chain links TRBV28 with TRBJ2-7; no definite D call. From germline, CDR1 is MDHEN and CDR2 SYDVKM. Trimming took 3 bases from V and 3 from J, leaving 6 bases between them. This CDR3 is 12 amino acids long. This CDR3 is CASSFQVYEQYF. DNA for the CDR3: TGTGCCAGCAGTTTCCAAGTCTACGAGCAGTACTTC.

The genes are TRBV5-6 and TRBJ2-5, with TRBD1 matching over 10 bases. V was pared by 0 bases and J by 4 bases, with 3 bases of the junction left unmatched. The CDR3 loop spans 15 amino acids. Germline assignment: CDR1 SGHDT and CDR2 YYEEEE. CDR3 DNA: TGTGCCAGCAGCTTGGGGACAGGGGGGCGAGAGACCCAGTACTTC. Translated, it gives CASSLGTGGRETQYF. The entire variable domain, with the rest obtained from reference TRBV5-6 and TRBJ2-5, is as follows: DAGVTQSPTHLIKTRGQQVTLRCSPKSGHDTVSWYQQALGQGPQFIFQYYEEEERQRGNFPDRFSGHQFPNYSSELNVNALLLGDSALYLCASSLGTGGRETQYFGPGTRLLVL.

This clonotype was counted ten times or more. The rearrangement links TRBV11-2 to TRBJ2-4; 13 positions match TRBD2. The V and J ends lost 4 bases and 8 bases, in that order; junction bases with no gene match: 5. Germline-derived CDR1 and CDR2 are SGHAT and FQNNGV. The CDR3 loop spans 15 amino acids. The CDR3 bases are TGTGCCAGCAGCTGGACTAGCGGGAGTAAGGACATTCAGTACTTC. Its translation: CASSWTSGSKDIQYF.

In its sample, this clonotype was seen many times. The chain employs TRBV7-2 and TRBJ2-1; 7 positions match TRBD2. Germline CDR1 and CDR2: SGHTA and FQGNSA. V lost 1 base, J lost 0 bases, and 3 bases stayed unmatched. The CDR3 is 16 residues long. CDR3 protein: CASSLELASSYNEQFF. The DNA for the CDR3 is TGTGCCAGCAGCTTAGAACTAGCGAGCTCCTACAATGAGCAGTTCTTC.

The CDR3 sequence: CASRVSEGNSPGELFF. CDR3 coding DNA: TGTGCCAGCAGGGTCTCAGAGGGGAATTCCCCCGGGGAGCTGTTTTTT. This rearrangement joins TRBV2 to TRBJ2-2; D possibly matches TRBD1 or TRBD2 (5 bases each). Germline V lookup: CDR1 SNHLY, CDR2 FYNNEI. Trimming took 6 bases from V and 6 from J, leaving 20 bases between them. The length of the CDR3 is 16 residues.

CDR3 DNA sequence: TGTGCCAGCAGTTACGGTCCTAGCAGAGGGGAGCTGTTTTTT. Residues: CASSYGPSRGELFF. V and J are TRBV6-2 or TRBV6-3 and TRBJ2-2; D might be TRBD2 (5 bases). V lost 2 bases and J lost 8, with 12 bases in between. Germline loops: CDR1 MNHEY, CDR2 SVGEGT. The CDR3 covers 14 residues.

At least ten counts were recorded for this clonotype. This chain connects TRBV5-6 to TRBJ2-3; maybe TRBD2 (5 bases). Germline loops: CDR1 SGHDT, CDR2 YYEEEE. Trimming left V 3 bases short and J 2 bases short, with 10 bases between. CDR3 length equals 14 residues. The CDR3 reads CASSWTPFTDTQYF. The CDR3 DNA reads TGTGCCAGCAGCTGGACTCCCTTCACAGATACGCAGTATTTT.

This clonotype has more than one count but fewer than ten. A much larger clone differs from this one at a single base, so this may be a read error. The genes are TRBV20-1 and TRBJ2-7; D remains unclear. The CDR3 has 14 amino acids. Looked up from germline, CDR1 is DFQATT and CDR2 is SNEGSKA (reference sequence). The CDR3 coding sequence is TGCAGTGCCTTAGTCGGACGGGTGGGCTACGAGCTGTACTTC. This translates into CSALVGRVGYELYF.

The rearrangement joins TRBV6-1 to TRBJ2-1; 8 nucleotides line up with TRBD2. V was pared by 2 bases and J by 3 bases, with 3 bases of the junction left unmatched. CDR3 length: 15 amino acids. CDR1 and CDR2 (germline): MNHNS, SASEGT. The CDR3 loop is CASSERAGDYNEQFF. DNA for the CDR3: TGTGCCAGCAGTGAAAGAGCGGGAGACTACAATGAGCAGTTCTTC.

The J gene is TRBJ1-6, the V gene TRBV9, with D unresolved. V shed 4 bases and J shed 7 bases, with 15 bases lying between them. Germline loops: CDR1 SGDLS, CDR2 YYNGEE. The CDR3 has 15 amino acids. This CDR3 is CASSPVHARNSPLHF. DNA of the CDR3: TGTGCCAGCAGCCCTGTACACGCCCGGAATTCACCCCTCCACTTT. The entire variable domain, with the rest obtained from reference TRBV9 and TRBJ1-6, is as follows: DSGVTQTPKHLITATGQRVTLRCSPRSGDLSVYWYQQSLDQGLQFLIQYYNGEERAKGNILERFSAQQFPDLHSELNLSSLELGDSALYFCASSPVHARNSPLHFGNGTRLTVT.

V is TRBV29-1 and J is TRBJ2-3, with D possibly TRBD1 on 5 matching bases. This CDR3 has 14 residues. Germline values: CDR1 SQVTM, CDR2 ANQGSEA. V lost 6 bases to trimming and J lost 2 bases, with 15 bases between them. CDR3 region: CSVRKGAVTDTQYF. CDR3 in DNA: TGCAGCGTACGGAAAGGGGCAGTCACAGATACGCAGTATTTT.

In this sample, this clonotype turned up many times. The V and J genes are TRBV7-9 and TRBJ2-7; 13 nucleotides agree with TRBD2. The V gene end was trimmed by 0 bases and the J gene end by 4 bases; junction bases not matched to a gene: 6. Germline CDR1 and CDR2: SEHNR and FQNEAQ (reference sequence). The CDR3 length is 17 residues. The CDR3: CASSLALTSGRDYEQYF. The DNA of the CDR3 is TGTGCCAGCAGCTTAGCGCTAACTAGCGGGAGGGATTACGAGCAGTACTTC.

The sample holds many counts of this clonotype. The chain uses TRBV12-3 or TRBV12-4 and TRBJ1-1; no firm D call. CDR3 length: 13 amino acids. The V end lost 2 bases, the J end lost 1 base, and 5 bases lay between the germline ends. CDR3 loop: CASSLKRNTEAFF. In DNA form, the CDR3 reads TGTGCCAGCAGTTTAAAACGGAACACTGAAGCTTTCTTT.

There are many counts of this clonotype. The chain is built from TRBV6-2 or TRBV6-3 and TRBJ2-2; a possible D gene is TRBD1 (6 bases). The germline V and J ends were trimmed by 2 bases and 3 bases, with 13 bases remaining between them. In germline, CDR1 is MNHEY, CDR2 SVGEGT. The CDR3 length is 16 residues. The CDR3 here is CASSYDPYRDTGELFF. DNA for the CDR3: TGTGCCAGCAGTTACGACCCTTACAGGGACACCGGGGAGCTGTTTTTT.

This clonotype was seen only a few times. The J gene is TRBJ2-7, the V gene TRBV29-1; TRBD1 is a possible D gene (6 bases). The CDR3 contains 13 residues. V lost 7 bases to trimming and J lost 5 bases, with 18 bases between them. CDR1 is SQVTM, CDR2 ANQGSEA, per germline. The CDR3 reads CSAITGSHNEQYF. For the CDR3, the DNA is TGCAGCGCAATTACAGGGAGCCATAACGAGCAGTACTTC.